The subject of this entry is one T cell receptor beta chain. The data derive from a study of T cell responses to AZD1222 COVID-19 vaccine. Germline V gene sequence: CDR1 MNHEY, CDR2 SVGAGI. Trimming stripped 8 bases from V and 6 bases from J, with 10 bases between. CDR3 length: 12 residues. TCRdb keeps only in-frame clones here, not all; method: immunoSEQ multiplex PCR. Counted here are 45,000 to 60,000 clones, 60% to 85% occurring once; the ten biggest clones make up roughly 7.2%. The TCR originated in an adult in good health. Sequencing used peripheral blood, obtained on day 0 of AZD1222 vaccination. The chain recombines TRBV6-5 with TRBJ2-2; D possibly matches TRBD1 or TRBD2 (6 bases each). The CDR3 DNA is TGTGCCAGCGTCGGGGGCCCCGGGGAGCTGTTTTTT. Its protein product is CASVGGPGELFF.